The 21 T cell receptor beta chains below come from one sample, sequenced in a study of blood T cell repertoires in COVID-19. Method: immunoSEQ multiplex PCR; TCRdb's copy keeps in-frame clones and lacks some. This table has about 140,000 clones, 84% appearing once. Sequenced material: peripheral blood. These receptors all come from a man aged 25 to 40 with COVID-19, enrolled during active disease.

This chain connects TRBV19 to TRBJ2-3; D perhaps matches TRBD1 (6 bases). The ends were cut back, 2 bases at V and 1 base at J, with 10 bases in the middle. Germline V gene lookup returns CDR1 LNHDA and CDR2 SQIVND (reference sequence). CDR3 length: 15 amino acids. The CDR3, as DNA: TGTGCCAGTAGTATATCGACAGGCCGCACAGATACGCAGTATTTT. It translates to CASSISTGRTDTQYF.

The chain couples TRBV27 to TRBJ1-2, with TRBD1 matching over 8 bases. This CDR3 is 15 amino acids long. With V trimmed by 8 bases and J by 5 bases, 13 bases remained unmatched. Per the germline V gene, CDR1 is MNHEY and CDR2 is SMNVEV (reference sequence). CDR3 sequence: CASGARTGLSYGYTF. The DNA for the CDR3 is TGTGCCAGCGGAGCTCGGACAGGGTTGTCGTATGGCTACACCTTC.

The CDR3: CASSVGGGSQPQHF. The CDR3, as DNA: TGTGCCAGCAGCGTGGGAGGGGGGAGTCAGCCCCAGCATTTT. The rearrangement links TRBV7-9 to TRBJ1-5; maybe TRBD1 (6 bases). V was shortened by 5 bases and J by 6 bases, with 14 bases between the two germline ends. The germline gives CDR1 SEHNR, CDR2 FQNEAQ (reference sequence). CDR3 length: 14 residues.

V is TRBV6-1 and J is TRBJ2-1; 8 bases match TRBD2. The J segment lost 6 bases and the V segment lost 2 bases, leaving 6 bases of the junction unmatched. The CDR3 is made up of 15 amino acids. Looked up from germline, CDR1 is MNHNS and CDR2 is SASEGT. CDR3 in amino acids: CASSESPGLVNEQFF. DNA for the CDR3: TGTGCCAGCAGTGAATCCCCGGGACTAGTCAATGAGCAGTTCTTC.

The chain carries TRBV7-2 and TRBJ1-4, with 7 bases matching TRBD1. V lost 5 bases, J lost 2 bases, and 5 bases stayed unmatched. The CDR3 is made up of 15 amino acids. CDR1 and CDR2 from the germline V gene are SGHTA and FQGNSA. The CDR3: CASSTDRVTNEKLFF. CDR3 DNA sequence: TGTGCCAGCAGCACTGACAGGGTCACTAATGAAAAACTGTTTTTT.

This clone was seen once. The chain recombines TRBV6-6 with TRBJ1-2; maybe TRBD1 (6 bases). Germline CDR1 reads MNHNY; CDR2 reads SVGAGI (reference sequence). Trimming took 6 bases from V and 7 from J, leaving 18 bases between them. This CDR3 contains 14 residues. The CDR3 is CASSHVARGSGYTF. CDR3 bases: TGTGCCAGCAGCCATGTGGCCAGGGGAAGTGGCTACACCTTC.

The chain combines TRBV5-1 with TRBJ2-1; 7 positions agree with TRBD2. This CDR3 region has 15 residues. In germline, CDR1 is SGHRS, CDR2 YFSETQ. With V trimmed by 0 bases and J by 15 bases, 15 bases remained unmatched. The CDR3 DNA reads as TGCGCCAGCAGCTTGGAAGCGGGGCCCGGGAGGCGGGGGTTCTTC. This codes for CASSLEAGPGRRGFF.

A few counts support this clone. This chain joins TRBV28 and TRBJ1-6; 7 bases match TRBD1. Germline CDR1 is MDHEN and CDR2 is SYDVKM. CDR3 length equals 20 residues. V gave up 4 bases and J gave up 2 bases; unmatched junction bases: 17. CDR3 in DNA: TGTGCCAGCAGTTCAGTACTAAAACCAACCGACAGGGCCTATAATTCACCCCTCCACTTT. Protein: CASSSVLKPTDRAYNSPLHF.

This clone occurred once. The chain links TRBV7-2 to TRBJ2-5, with 8 bases that match TRBD2. The CDR3 is 14 residues long. The ends lost 5 bases at V and 5 bases at J; junction bases unmatched: 7. Germline CDR1 is SGHTA and CDR2 is FQGNSA. For the CDR3, the DNA is TGTGCCAGCAGCAACCTAGCGGGCAGGGAGACCCAGTACTTC. Protein: CASSNLAGRETQYF.

This clone appeared once. The V gene is TRBV19, the J gene TRBJ2-1, with 8 bases matching TRBD2. Unmatched junction bases numbered 18, after V lost 1 base and J lost 10 bases. Per the germline V gene, CDR1 is LNHDA and CDR2 is SQIVND (reference sequence). This CDR3 has 18 amino acids. The CDR3 coding sequence is TGTGCCAGTAGTATAGTAATGATAGGCGGGGGGCGAAGAGGGGAGCAGTTCTTC. This sequence encodes CASSIVMIGGGRRGEQFF.

Here the CDR3 reads CASRFGQNTEAFF. In DNA form, the CDR3 reads TGTGCCAGCAGGTTCGGACAGAACACTGAAGCTTTCTTT. The gene calls are TRBV6-5 and TRBJ1-1; maybe TRBD1 (5 bases). The CDR3 is 13 residues long. V gave up 6 bases and J gave up 1 base, with 9 bases separating them. Germline V lookup: CDR1 MNHEY, CDR2 SVGAGI.

The V call is TRBV19, the J call TRBJ2-7; perhaps TRBD1 as D (6 bases). This CDR3 has 12 amino acids. The germline gives CDR1 LNHDA, CDR2 SQIVND (reference sequence). The germline V and J ends were trimmed by 4 bases and 3 bases, with 7 bases remaining between them. The CDR3 loop is CASSTQGYEQYF. The CDR3 region has the DNA TGTGCCAGTAGTACACAGGGCTACGAGCAGTACTTC.

The V call is TRBV6-4, the J call TRBJ2-7, with 12 bases aligning to TRBD2. The V gene's germline CDR1 is MRHNA and CDR2 SNTAGT. CDR3 length equals 16 residues. The trim removed 0 bases at V and 4 bases at J, leaving 4 bases unmatched. CDR3 coding DNA: TGTGCCAGCAGTGACTCGAAGACTAGCGGGAGTTACGAGCAGTACTTC. The encoded protein is CASSDSKTSGSYEQYF.

The CDR3 region has the DNA TGCGCCAGCAGTGAGTCCCTGACTAGCGCGGAGCAGTACTTC. Translating it yields CASSESLTSAEQYF. The rearrangement uses TRBV10-1 and TRBJ2-7; 8 bases line up with TRBD2. This CDR3 is 14 amino acids long. Germline-derived CDR1 and CDR2 are WNHNN and SYGVQD (reference sequence). V shed 0 bases, J shed 7 bases, and the junction held 5 bases outside the gene matches.

The V gene is TRBV15, the J gene TRBJ2-1, with 9 bases that match TRBD1. The CDR3 contains 15 residues. V dropped 1 base and J dropped 6; count of bases not matched to a gene: 4. Germline CDR1 and CDR2: LNHNV and YYDKDF (reference sequence). CDR3 loop: CATSRVDRGFNEQFF. The CDR3 bases are TGTGCCACCAGCAGAGTGGACAGGGGATTCAATGAGCAGTTCTTC.

This clone showed up just a few times. The chain recombines TRBV18 with TRBJ2-1; the match to TRBD1 covers 7 bases. Unmatched junction bases numbered 5, after V lost 4 bases and J lost 5 bases. Germline-derived CDR1 and CDR2 are KGHSH and LQKENI. The CDR3 runs to 14 residues. Written as DNA, the CDR3 is TGTGCCAGCTCACATGACAGGGCCAACAATGAGCAGTTCTTC. Amino acid sequence: CASSHDRANNEQFF.

This clone was seen only once. The rearrangement joins TRBV12-5 to TRBJ2-7; a possible D gene is TRBD1 (6 bases). This CDR3 contains 12 residues. Germline V gene sequence: CDR1 LGHNT, CDR2 FRNRAP. Trimming pared 5 bases from V and 6 bases from J, leaving 11 bases between. In DNA, the CDR3 is TGTGCTAGTGGTATCACAGGGATCGAGCAGTACTTC. Its translation: CASGITGIEQYF.

The chain carries TRBV7-2 and TRBJ2-7, with 12 bases lining up with TRBD1. CDR3 size: 18 residues. The V gene's germline CDR1 is SGHTA and CDR2 FQGNSA. V shed 0 bases, J shed 3 bases, and the junction held 9 bases outside the gene matches. For the CDR3, the DNA is TGTGCCAGCAGCTTAGCGGAACGGGGACAGGGGGCTTACTACGAGCAGTACTTC. This gives the protein CASSLAERGQGAYYEQYF.

The rearrangement links TRBV5-5 to TRBJ2-2; TRBD1 matches at 11 bases. CDR3 length: 16 residues. The trim removed 4 bases at V and 4 bases at J, leaving 6 bases unmatched. The germline V gene encodes CDR1 SGHKS and CDR2 YYEKEE (reference sequence). CDR3 amino acids: CASSPYGTGGTGELFF. The CDR3 DNA follows: TGTGCCAGCAGCCCCTACGGGACAGGGGGCACCGGGGAGCTGTTTTTT.

The table lists this clone with a few counts. The chain has TRBV6-5 and TRBJ1-2, with a possible D match to TRBD1 (6 bases). V dropped 6 bases and J dropped 4 bases, with 12 bases sitting between them. From germline, CDR1 is MNHEY and CDR2 SVGAGI. The CDR3 totals 13 residues. The CDR3 is CASRVGTPYGYTF. Written as DNA, the CDR3 is TGTGCCAGCAGGGTCGGGACACCCTATGGCTACACCTTC.

The chain uses TRBV21-1 and TRBJ2-7; the table calls TRBD1, which could not be checked here. TRBV21-1 counts as a pseudogene. The CDR3 extends over 19 amino acids. This CDR3 reads CASSKSRQGASESPNEQYF. In nucleotides, the CDR3 is TGTGCCAGCAGCAAATCTCGGCAGGGGGCTTCCGAAAGCCCTAACGAGCAGTACTTC.